The sequence of this TCR beta chain was determined in a study of CD8+CD57+ T cells in acquired aplastic anemia. Findings and caveats of the study: Patients and controls shared under 35 CD8+ CDR3 sequences, which appeared highly expressed in patients and within their immunodominant clones.

The table lists this clonotype with many counts. The antigen remains undetermined. Germline CDR1 is LGHNT and CDR2 is FRNRAP. V dropped 6 bases and J dropped 6 bases, with 14 bases sitting between them. CDR3 length: 13 residues. Researchers used genomic DNA as the template to profile TCR beta VDJ and CDR3. TCRdb called the reads again in MiXCR, with one record for every CDR3 protein. Of around 250,000 distinct CDR3 sequences in the sample, approximately 57% are singletons; the top ten hold approximately 8%. What was sequenced was sorted CD4+, CD8+, or CD8+CD57+ T cells (not recorded which) from PBMCs. The J gene is TRBJ1-1, the V gene TRBV12-5; D perhaps matches TRBD1 (6 bases). The clonotype comes from a human donor with severe aplastic anemia or a healthy control (not recorded which). The CDR3 here is CASGAGAISEAFF. The CDR3 coding sequence is TGTGCTAGTGGGGCGGGGGCAATCTCTGAAGCTTTCTTT.